The subject of this entry is one TCR beta chain. The antigen remains undetermined. The CDR3 has 12 residues. Trimming removed 6 bases from V and 5 bases from J, with 10 bases in between. Germline assignment: CDR1 SGHNT and CDR2 YENEEA. The PCR used 60 Vbeta and 13 Jbeta primers. Assay used: immunoSEQ multiplex PCR; TCRdb lists only in-frame clones, some missing. The data show more than 150,000 clones, with 77% seen just once and about 1.5% held by the top ten. These data originate in a study of cytomegalovirus exposure and HLA in healthy donors. General study findings and limits: A missense DCLRE1C variant was associated with V- and J-gene trimming of TCR beta chains in a later analysis, and an independent cohort replicated the association. TCR beta sequences reportedly predicted most subjects' HLA-A and HLA-B alleles accurately. In an earlier analysis, in 540 or so donors, most V segments appeared productive either ~90% or ~30% of the time.

This TCR was sampled from a man aged 18-30 years in good health and CMV-seronegative. Material: PBMCs. This chain uses TRBV11-3 with TRBJ1-2; no firm D call. In DNA, the CDR3 is TGTGCCAGCAGGAACACCAGATATGGCTACACCTTC. Amino acids: CASRNTRYGYTF.